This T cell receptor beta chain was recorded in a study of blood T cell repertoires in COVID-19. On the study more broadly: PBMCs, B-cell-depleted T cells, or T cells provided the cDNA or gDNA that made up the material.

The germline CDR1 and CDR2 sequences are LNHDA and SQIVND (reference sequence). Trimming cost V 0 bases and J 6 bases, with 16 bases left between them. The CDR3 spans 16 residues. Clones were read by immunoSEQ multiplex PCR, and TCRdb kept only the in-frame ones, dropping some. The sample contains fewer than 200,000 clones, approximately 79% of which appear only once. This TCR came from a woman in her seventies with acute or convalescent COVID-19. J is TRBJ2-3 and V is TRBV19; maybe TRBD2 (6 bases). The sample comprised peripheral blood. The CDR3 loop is CASSIDLGGAIDTQYF. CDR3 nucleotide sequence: TGTGCCAGTAGTATAGATCTTGGCGGGGCTATCGATACGCAGTATTTT.